The clone carrying this T cell receptor beta chain was detected a few times. MiXCR, run by TCRdb on the RACE reads, gives a single entry per CDR3 protein. Of about 57,000 distinct CDR3 sequences in the sample, about 9.3% were seen once. The data were taken from a study of human T cells and chemical hapten exposure. On the study more broadly: Read at 6 days, the patch tests placed 0.01% DPC on the upper back.

Specified time point: patch test 1, 2 weeks after DPC sensitization. Treatment denoted: therapeutic diphenylcyclopropenone sensitization with weekly scalp DPC. The total RNA was obtained from whole blood that was not fractionated. The V and J ends lost 5 bases and 0 bases respectively, with 12 bases between them. Per germline, CDR1 SGHAT and CDR2 FQNNGV. This CDR3 has 15 residues. V usage is TRBV11-2 and J usage is TRBJ2-3; D remains unclear. The starting material was whole blood, obtained in connection with sensitization to the hapten diphenylcyclopropenone (DPC). The sequence was collected from a woman between 35 and 50 years old with alopecia areata. Some clones in this sample may be carry-over from other donors' samples. In nucleotides, the CDR3 is TGTGCCAGCAGCCGTGCCCTGGCAAGCACAGATACGCAGTATTTT. Translating gives CASSRALASTDTQYF.